This T cell receptor beta chain was obtained from a study of T cell repertoires in cytomegalovirus infection. The wider study: Indicated by public TCR beta signatures were CMV infection and matching HLA type. Study-wide points: The ex vivo response was dominated by HLA-C-restricted CMV-specific TCR beta clonotypes. Summed frequency of public TCR beta families distinguished CMV carriers with the relevant HLA.

The CDR3 extends over 12 amino acids. The V and J ends lost 6 bases and 8 bases, in that order; junction bases with no gene match: 7. Germline CDR1 SQVTM, CDR2 ANQGSEA. MiXCR, run by TCRdb on the reads, gives a single entry per CDR3 protein. Of some 920,000 distinct CDR3 sequences listed, about 33% are singletons. As regards this clonotype: Its antigen is as yet unknown.

The input for sequencing was cultured CD8+ T cells from PBMCs, taken from culture after CMV antigen stimulation. The sequence was obtained from a human donor in good health (CMV status not recorded). Some clones in this sample may be carry-over from other donors' samples. The rearrangement uses TRBV29-1 and TRBJ1-2; 9 bases fit TRBD1. This CDR3 reads CSVRDRVTGYTF. CDR3 nucleotide sequence: TGCAGCGTGAGGGACAGGGTGACCGGCTACACCTTC.